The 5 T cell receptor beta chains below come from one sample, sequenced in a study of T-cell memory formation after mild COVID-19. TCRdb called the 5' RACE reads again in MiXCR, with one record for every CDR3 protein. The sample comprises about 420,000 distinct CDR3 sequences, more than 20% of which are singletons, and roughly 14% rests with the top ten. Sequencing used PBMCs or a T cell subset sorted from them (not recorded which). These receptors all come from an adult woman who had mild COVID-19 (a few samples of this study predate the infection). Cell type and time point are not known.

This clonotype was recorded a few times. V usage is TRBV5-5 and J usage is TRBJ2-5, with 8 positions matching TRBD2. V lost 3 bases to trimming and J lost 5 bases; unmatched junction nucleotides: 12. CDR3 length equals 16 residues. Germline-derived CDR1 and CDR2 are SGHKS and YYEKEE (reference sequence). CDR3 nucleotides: TGTGCCAGCAGCTCGAGTCCGACTAGCGCAAGGGAGACCCAGTACTTC. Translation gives CASSSSPTSARETQYF.

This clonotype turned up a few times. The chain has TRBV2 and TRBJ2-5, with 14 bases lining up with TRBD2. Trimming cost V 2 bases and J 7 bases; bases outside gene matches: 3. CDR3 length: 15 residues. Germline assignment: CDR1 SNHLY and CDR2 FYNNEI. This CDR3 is CASSESGTSGGTQYF. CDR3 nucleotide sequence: TGTGCCAGCAGTGAATCCGGGACTAGCGGGGGGACCCAGTACTTC.

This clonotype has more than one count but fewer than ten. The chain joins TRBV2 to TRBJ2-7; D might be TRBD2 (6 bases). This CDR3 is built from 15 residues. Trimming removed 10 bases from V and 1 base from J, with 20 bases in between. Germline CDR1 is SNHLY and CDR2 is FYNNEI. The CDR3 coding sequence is TGTGCCACCGACGTATATGGGACTGGATCCTACGAGCAGTACTTC. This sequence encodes CATDVYGTGSYEQYF. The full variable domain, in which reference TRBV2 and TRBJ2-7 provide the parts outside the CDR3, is EPEVTQTPSHQVTQMGQEVILRCVPISNHLYFYWYRQILGQKVEFLVSFYNNEISEKSEIFDDQFSVERPDGSNFTLKIRSTKLEDSAMYFCATDVYGTGSYEQYFGPGTRLTVT.

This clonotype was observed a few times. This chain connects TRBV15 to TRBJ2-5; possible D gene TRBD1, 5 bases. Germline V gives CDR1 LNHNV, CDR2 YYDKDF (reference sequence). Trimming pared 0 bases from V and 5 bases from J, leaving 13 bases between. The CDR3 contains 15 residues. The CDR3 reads CATSRERGFEETQYF. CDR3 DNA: TGTGCCACCAGCAGAGAAAGGGGCTTTGAGGAGACCCAGTACTTC.

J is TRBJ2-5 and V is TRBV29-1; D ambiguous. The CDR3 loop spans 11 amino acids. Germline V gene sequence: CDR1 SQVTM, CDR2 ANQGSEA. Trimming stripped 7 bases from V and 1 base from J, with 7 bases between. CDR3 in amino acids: CSALFQETQYF. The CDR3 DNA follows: TGCAGCGCCTTATTCCAAGAGACCCAGTACTTC. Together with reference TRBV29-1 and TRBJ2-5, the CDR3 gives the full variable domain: SAVISQKPSRDICQRGTSLTIQCQVDSQVTMMFWYRQQPGQSLTLIATANQGSEATYESGFVIDKFPISRPNLTFSTLTVSNMSPEDSSIYLCSALFQETQYFGPGTRLLVL.